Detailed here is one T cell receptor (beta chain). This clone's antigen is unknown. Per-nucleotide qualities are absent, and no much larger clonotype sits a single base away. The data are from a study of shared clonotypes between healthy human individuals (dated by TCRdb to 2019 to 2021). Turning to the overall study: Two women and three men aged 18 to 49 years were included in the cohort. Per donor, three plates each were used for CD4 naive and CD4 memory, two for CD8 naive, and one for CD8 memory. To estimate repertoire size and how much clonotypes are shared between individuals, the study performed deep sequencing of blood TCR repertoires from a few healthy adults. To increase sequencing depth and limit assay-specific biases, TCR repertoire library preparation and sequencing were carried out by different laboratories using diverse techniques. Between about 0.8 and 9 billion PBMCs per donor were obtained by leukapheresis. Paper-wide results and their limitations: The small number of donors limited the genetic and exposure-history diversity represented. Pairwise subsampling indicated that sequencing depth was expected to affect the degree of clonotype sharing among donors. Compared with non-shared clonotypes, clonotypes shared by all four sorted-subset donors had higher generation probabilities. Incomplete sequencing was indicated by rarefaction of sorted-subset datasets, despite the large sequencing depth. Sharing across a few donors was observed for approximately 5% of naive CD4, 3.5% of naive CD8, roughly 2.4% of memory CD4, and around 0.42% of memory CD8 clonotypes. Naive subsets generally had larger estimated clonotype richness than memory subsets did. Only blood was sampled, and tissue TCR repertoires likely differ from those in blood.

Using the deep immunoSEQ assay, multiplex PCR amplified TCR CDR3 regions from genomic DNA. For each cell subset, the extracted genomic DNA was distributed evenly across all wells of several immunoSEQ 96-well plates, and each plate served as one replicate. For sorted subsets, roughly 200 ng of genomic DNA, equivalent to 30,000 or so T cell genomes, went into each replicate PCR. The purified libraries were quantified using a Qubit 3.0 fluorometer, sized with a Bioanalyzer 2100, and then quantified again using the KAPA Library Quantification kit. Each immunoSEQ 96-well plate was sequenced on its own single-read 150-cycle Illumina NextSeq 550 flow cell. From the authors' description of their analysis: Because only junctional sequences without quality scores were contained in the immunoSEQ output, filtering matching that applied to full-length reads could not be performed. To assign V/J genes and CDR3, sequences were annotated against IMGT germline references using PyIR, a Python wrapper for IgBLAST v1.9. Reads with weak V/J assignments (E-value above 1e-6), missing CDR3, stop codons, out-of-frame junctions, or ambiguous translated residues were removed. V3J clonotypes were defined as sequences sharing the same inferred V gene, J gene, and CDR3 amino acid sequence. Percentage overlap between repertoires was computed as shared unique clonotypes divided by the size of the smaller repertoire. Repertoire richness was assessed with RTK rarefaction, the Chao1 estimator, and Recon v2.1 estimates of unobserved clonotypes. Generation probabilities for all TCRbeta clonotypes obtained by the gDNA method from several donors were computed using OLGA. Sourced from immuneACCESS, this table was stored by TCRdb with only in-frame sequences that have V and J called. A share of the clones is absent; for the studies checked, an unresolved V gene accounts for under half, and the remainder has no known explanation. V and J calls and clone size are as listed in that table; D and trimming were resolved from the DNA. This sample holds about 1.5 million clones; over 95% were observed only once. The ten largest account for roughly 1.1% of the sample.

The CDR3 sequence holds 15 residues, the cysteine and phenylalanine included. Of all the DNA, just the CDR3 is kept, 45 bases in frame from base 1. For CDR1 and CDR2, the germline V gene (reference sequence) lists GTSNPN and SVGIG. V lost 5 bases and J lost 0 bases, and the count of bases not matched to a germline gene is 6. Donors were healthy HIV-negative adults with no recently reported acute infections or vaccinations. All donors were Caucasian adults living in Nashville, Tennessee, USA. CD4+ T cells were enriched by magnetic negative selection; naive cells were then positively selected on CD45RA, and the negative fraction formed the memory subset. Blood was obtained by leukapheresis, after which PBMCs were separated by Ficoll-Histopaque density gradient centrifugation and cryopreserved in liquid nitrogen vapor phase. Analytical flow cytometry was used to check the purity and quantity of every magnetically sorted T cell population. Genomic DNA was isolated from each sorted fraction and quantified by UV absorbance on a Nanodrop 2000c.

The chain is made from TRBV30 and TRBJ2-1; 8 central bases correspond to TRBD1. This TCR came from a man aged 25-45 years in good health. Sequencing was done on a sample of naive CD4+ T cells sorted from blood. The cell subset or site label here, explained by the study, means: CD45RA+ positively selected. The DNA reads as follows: TGTGCCTGGCCCCCTCAGGGGGCCTCCTACAATGAGCAGTTCTTC. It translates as CAWPPQGASYNEQFF.